Included here is one T cell receptor (beta chain) sequence, with context. The sample belongs to a study of T cells in localized non-small cell lung cancer. Clones were sequenced by immunoSEQ multiplex PCR, and TCRdb holds only the in-frame ones, with some missing. The table has around 15,000 clones, approximately 90% seen once; the top ten hold 3% to 4.5%. The germline V gene has CDR1 LGHNA and CDR2 YNFKEQ. V shed 1 base, J shed 5 bases, and the junction held 2 bases outside the gene matches. The CDR3 is made up of 14 amino acids. V usage is TRBV4-2 and J usage is TRBJ2-1, with TRBD2 identical over 7 bases. This TCR was sampled from a male donor older than 55 with stage II squamous cell lung carcinoma. The specimen was peripheral blood, collected before any cancer treatment. The CDR3 sequence: CASSQGDYHNEQFF. The CDR3 DNA reads TGTGCCAGCAGCCAAGGGGACTACCACAATGAGCAGTTCTTC.